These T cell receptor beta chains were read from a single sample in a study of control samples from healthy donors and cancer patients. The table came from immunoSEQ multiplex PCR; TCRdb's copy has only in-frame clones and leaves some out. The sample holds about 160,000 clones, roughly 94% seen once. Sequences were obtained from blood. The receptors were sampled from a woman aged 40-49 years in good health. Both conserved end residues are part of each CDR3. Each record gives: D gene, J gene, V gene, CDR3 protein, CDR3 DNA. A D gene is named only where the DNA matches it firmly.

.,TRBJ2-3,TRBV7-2,CASSRGTAITDTQYF,TGTGCCAGCAGCCGCGGGACAGCAATCACAGATACGCAGTATTTT
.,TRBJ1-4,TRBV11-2,CASSLEGEKLFF,TGTGCCAGCAGCTTAGAGGGGGAAAAACTGTTTTTT
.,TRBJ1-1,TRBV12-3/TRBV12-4,CASRDPAGTEAFF,TGTGCCAGCAGAGACCCGGCGGGGACTGAAGCTTTCTTT
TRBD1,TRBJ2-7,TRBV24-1,CATCHGTDSYEQYF,TGTGCCACCTGCCACGGGACAGACTCCTACGAGCAGTACTTC
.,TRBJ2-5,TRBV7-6,CASSQGWGYGETQYF,TGTGCCAGCAGCCAGGGGTGGGGGTACGGCGAGACCCAGTACTTC
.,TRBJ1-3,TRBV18,CASSPYTGDSGNTIYF,TGTGCCAGCTCACCATACACGGGGGACTCTGGAAACACCATATATTTT
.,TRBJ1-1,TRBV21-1,CASSNPDGGGDTEAFF,TGTGCCAGCAGCAACCCGGACGGGGGCGGCGACACTGAAGCTTTCTTT
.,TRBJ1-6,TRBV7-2,CASSLAGRNSPLHF,TGTGCCAGCAGCTTAGCGGGACGAAATTCACCCCTCCACTTT
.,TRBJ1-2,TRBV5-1,CASSLDIRNYGYTF,TGCGCCAGCAGCTTGGACATCAGAAACTATGGCTACACCTTC
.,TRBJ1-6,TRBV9,CASSVVVGNNSPLHF,TGTGCCAGCAGCGTAGTAGTAGGGAATAATTCACCCCTCCACTTT
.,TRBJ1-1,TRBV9,CASSVEAKYRPDTEAFF,TGTGCCAGCAGCGTAGAGGCTAAGTACAGACCAGACACTGAAGCTTTCTTT
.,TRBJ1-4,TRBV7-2,CASSRRVRDEKLFF,TGTGCCAGCAGTAGGAGGGTACGGGATGAAAAACTGTTTTTT
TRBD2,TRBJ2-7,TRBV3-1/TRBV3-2,CASSQGAGGAYEQYF,TGTGCCAGCAGCCAAGGCGCGGGAGGGGCCTACGAGCAGTACTTC